The subject of this entry is one T cell receptor (beta chain). This clone came up a few times. Its cognate antigen has yet to be identified. Nothing much larger sits one base from this clone, and base qualities are not available. The entire isolated RNA was reverse transcribed using the High Capacity cDNA Reverse Transcription Kit, and thus expressed TCRB transcripts were sequenced. Deep immunoSEQ sequencing was performed on naive, central memory and regulatory T cell samples, with an average of roughly 3.3 million total reads per sample. Sorted cells were lysed in RLT buffer and RNA was extracted with DNase-treated RNeasy Micro or Mini kits, depending on cell number. To prevent cross-contamination, every cell subset was processed on its own, while patient and healthy donor samples were processed together. Using the immunoSEQ multiplex PCR, TCRB sequences were amplified from cDNA into 87-bp fragments spanning the CDR3 region. The amplicons were sequenced using the Illumina HiSeq platform. The paper's processing steps were these. PCR bias was corrected computationally using synthetic template baselines, and reads within Hamming distance 2 were collapsed, with unmergeable singletons discarded. By aligning reads against IMGT, V, D and J genes, CDR3 length, and insertions or deletions at six rearrangement sites were assigned. Clonotype counts were normalized to sorted cell number within each subset before computing true diversity and Gini coefficients with the tcR R package. The overlap coefficient, calculated on TCRB nucleotide sequences, was used to measure repertoire sharing. As a proxy for the pre-selection repertoire, out-of-frame TCRB sequences from naive cells were analyzed. Sourced from immuneACCESS, this table was stored by TCRdb with only in-frame sequences that have V and J called. A share of the clones is absent; for the studies checked, an unresolved V gene accounts for under half, and the remainder has no known explanation. V and J calls and clone size come straight from that table; D and trimming were deduced from the DNA. This sample holds 500,000 to 800,000 clones; roughly an eighth were observed only once. The ten top clones hold 0.095% to 0.15% of the sample.

This specimen comes from a study of beta chain features in type 1 diabetes (dated 2018 in TCRdb). Turning to the overall study: Mean age, gender distribution, total cell number and subset yield did not differ between patients and healthy donors. Whereas all 28 donors provided naive and central memory subsets, regulatory and stem cell-like memory subsets were isolated from just 8 patients and roughly eight healthy donors. Across all samples, roughly 110,000,000 sorted cells were examined, and cell number per subset correlated strongly with RNA yield. In the study, TCRB repertoires of sorted circulating CD4+ T cell subsets from recently diagnosed type 1 diabetes patients were compared with those of matched healthy donors. The research as a whole found: Because small numbers of individuals were included in the HLA sub-analyses, any influence of HLA type on TCRB rearrangement was left unresolved. Naive, central memory and regulatory TCRB repertoires appeared to be more similar among patients than among healthy donors. Because cDNA was sequenced instead of genomic DNA, activated cells with high expression could be over-represented, although the groups did not differ in activation or CD3 levels. At VDJ recombination sites, patients with type 1 diabetes made fewer insertions and deleted more nucleotides, a pattern implying thymic rearrangement abnormalities. In all four CD4+ subsets, TCRB CDR3 length was moderately but significantly shorter in type 1 diabetes patients. Shorter templates might be favored by PCR, yet because patient and control samples were amplified and corrected together, any such skew would affect both groups equally.

Each donor gave one peripheral blood draw, averaging approximately 120 mL, which was collected into heparinised tubes. A BD FACSAria II was used to sort naive, central memory, regulatory and stem cell-like memory CD4+ T cells with a panel that included CD45RO, CCR7, CD25, CD127, CD95 and CD27. A purity above 98% was achieved for all sorted populations. PBMCs were separated immediately by Lymphoprep density gradient centrifugation and were stained directly, without being cultured. Samples were stained and sorted in pairs, with one healthy donor and one patient per experiment, so that batch effects were minimized. The sample taken for sequencing was naive CD4+ T cells from blood. Read against the paper, the sample's cell subset or site label means: true naive CD4+ T cells. This TCR was sampled from a man aged 25 to 40 with type 1 diabetes.

The DNA sequence is given as TGTGCCAGCAGCAAGCCGACAGGGGACAACTATGGCTACACCTTC. Its translation is CASSKPTGDNYGYTF. The V gene is TRBV7-9 and the J gene is TRBJ1-2; the central 8 bases match TRBD1. The germline V gene (reference sequence) supplies CDR1 SEHNR and CDR2 FQNEAQ. From V the trimming removes 5 bases and from J it removes 2 bases, while the gene matches leave 7 bases of the junction unaccounted for. There are 15 amino acids in the CDR3, from cysteine to phenylalanine inclusive. Of all the DNA, just the CDR3 is kept, 45 bases in frame from base 1.